Listed below are T cell receptor beta chains from one sample, sequenced in a study of patients and donors after allogeneic stem cell transplantation. TCRdb reprocessed the RT-PCR reads via MiXCR and lists one record per CDR3 protein. The sample contains more than 9,000 distinct CDR3 sequences, roughly a fifth of which appear only once. Sequencing was done on a sample of blood, either unsorted or a sorted T cell fraction (not recorded which). Receptors originate from a human donor who was either an allogeneic HSCT recipient or a stem cell or donor lymphocyte infusion donor (not recorded which). It is not recorded whose cells these are; they may come from a transplant donor. CDR3s include the opening cysteine and the closing phenylalanine or tryptophan. The D gene is left open where the match is weak. Clone size is stated in some rows and not others, as once, few, many or a class when expanded.

clone size,D gene,J gene,V gene,CDR3 protein,CDR3 DNA
-,-,TRBJ1-6,TRBV3-1,CASSRRGTNSPLHF,TGTGCCAGCAGCCGCCGGGGCACTAATTCACCCCTCCACTTT
many,-,TRBJ1-1,TRBV27,CATQGSRNTEAFF,TGTGCCACCCAGGGTTCTCGGAACACTGAAGCTTTCTTT
-,-,TRBJ2-7,TRBV20-1,CSAMRGALSYEQYF,TGCAGTGCCATGAGGGGGGCGCTTAGCTACGAGCAGTACTTC
few,-,TRBJ1-4,TRBV5-1,CASSLRGIGEKLFF,TGCGCCAGCAGCTTGCGAGGGATCGGTGAAAAACTGTTTTTT
-,-,TRBJ1-6,TRBV6-2/TRBV6-3,CASSHRDQHNSPLHF,TGTGCCAGCAGTCACCGGGACCAGCATAATTCACCCCTCCACTTT
-,-,TRBJ1-6,TRBV12-3/TRBV12-4,CASSRRVGSYNSPLHF,TGTGCCAGCAGCCGTCGGGTGGGTTCCTATAATTCACCCCTCCACTTT
few,TRBD1,TRBJ1-2,TRBV6-1,CASSATGARNYGYTF,TGTGCCAGCAGTGCGACAGGGGCTCGTAACTATGGCTACACCTTC
few,-,TRBJ1-3,TRBV6-5,CASSQGGSGNTIYF,TGTGCCAGCAGCCAGGGAGGCTCTGGAAACACCATATATTTT
medium-sized,-,TRBJ1-1,TRBV7-8,CASSLARGPGFGWAFF,TGTGCCAGCAGCTTAGCGAGAGGCCCAGGGTTTGGATGGGCTTTCTTT
few,-,TRBJ1-1,TRBV19,CASINVALNTEAFF,TGTGCCAGTATAAACGTAGCACTGAACACTGAAGCTTTCTTT
many,-,TRBJ1-1,TRBV19,CASSPRTAGTEAFF,TGTGCCAGTAGTCCGAGGACAGCGGGGACTGAAGCTTTCTTT
many,-,TRBJ1-2,TRBV6-2/TRBV6-3,CASSYPRRLQDYGYTF,TGTGCCAGCAGTTACCCCCGACGCCTACAGGACTATGGCTACACCTTC
few,-,TRBJ1-1,TRBV5-1,CASSFPGEGAFF,TGCGCCAGCAGCTTCCCAGGAGAGGGAGCTTTCTTT
-,-,TRBJ1-1,TRBV10-3,CAISGGETEAFF,TGTGCCATCAGTGGCGGCGAAACCGAAGCTTTCTTT
-,TRBD2,TRBJ2-1,TRBV5-1,CASGLGSSGYNEQFF,TGCGCCAGCGGCTTGGGGTCTAGCGGGTACAATGAGCAGTTCTTC
-,TRBD2,TRBJ2-1,TRBV20-1,CSPKMGGYDEQFF,TGCAGTCCCAAGATGGGGGGGTACGATGAGCAGTTCTTC
few,TRBD1,TRBJ1-5,TRBV2,CASSPGTGYQPQHF,TGTGCCAGCAGCCCCGGGACAGGGTATCAGCCCCAGCATTTT
once,-,TRBJ1-2,TRBV7-9,CASSVGPRPRNGYAF,TGTGCCAGCAGCGTAGGTCCCCGGCCTCGGAATGGCTACGCCTTC
-,-,TRBJ2-4,TRBV9,CASSVDTDIQYF,TGTGCCAGCAGCGTAGACACTGACATTCAGTACTTC
-,TRBD1,TRBJ2-7,TRBV5-1,CASSLVGTGGYNEQYF,TGCGCCAGCAGCTTGGTGGGGACAGGGGGCTACAACGAGCAGTACTTC
few,-,TRBJ1-1,TRBV6-2/TRBV6-3,CASRNRDRYTEAFF,TGTGCCAGCAGGAACAGGGATAGGTACACTGAAGCTTTCTTT
-,-,TRBJ1-6,TRBV7-2,CASSANNSPLHF,TGTGCCAGCAGCGCCAATAATTCACCCCTCCACTTT
-,-,TRBJ2-7,TRBV20-1,CSARSRGGNEQYF,TGCAGTGCTAGATCCAGGGGTGGCAACGAGCAGTACTTC
once,TRBD1,TRBJ2-3,TRBV11-2,CASSSRGQVSTDTQYF,TGTGCCAGCAGCTCCCGGGGACAGGTCAGCACAGATACGCAGTATTTT
-,-,TRBJ1-2,TRBV29-1,CSVRARGLYGYTF,TGCAGCGTTCGGGCCAGAGGGCTCTATGGCTACACCTTC
few,TRBD1,TRBJ1-6,TRBV2,CASSGDRVNSPLHF,TGTGCCAGCAGTGGGGACAGGGTAAATTCACCCCTCCACTTT
few,TRBD2,TRBJ2-1,TRBV4-2,CASSQPLPLAGTYNEQFF,TGTGCCAGCAGCCAGCCCTTGCCCCTAGCGGGGACCTACAATGAGCAGTTCTTC
few,-,TRBJ1-5,TRBV29-1,CSVFLREGQPQHF,TGCAGCGTTTTTTTGAGGGAAGGACAGCCCCAGCATTTT
many,TRBD1,TRBJ1-4,TRBV20-1,CSAGTAFATNEKLFF,TGCAGTGCCGGGACAGCCTTTGCAACTAATGAAAAACTGTTTTTT
-,-,TRBJ2-7,TRBV5-1,CASSLEFSYEQYF,TGCGCCAGCAGCTTGGAATTTTCCTACGAGCAGTACTTC
many,-,TRBJ2-4,TRBV6-5,CASSSALNIQYF,TGTGCCAGCAGTTCCGCCCTAAACATTCAGTACTTC
-,-,TRBJ2-3,TRBV5-4,CASSSRQESTDTRYF,TGTGCCAGCAGCAGTAGACAGGAGAGCACAGATACGCGGTATTTT